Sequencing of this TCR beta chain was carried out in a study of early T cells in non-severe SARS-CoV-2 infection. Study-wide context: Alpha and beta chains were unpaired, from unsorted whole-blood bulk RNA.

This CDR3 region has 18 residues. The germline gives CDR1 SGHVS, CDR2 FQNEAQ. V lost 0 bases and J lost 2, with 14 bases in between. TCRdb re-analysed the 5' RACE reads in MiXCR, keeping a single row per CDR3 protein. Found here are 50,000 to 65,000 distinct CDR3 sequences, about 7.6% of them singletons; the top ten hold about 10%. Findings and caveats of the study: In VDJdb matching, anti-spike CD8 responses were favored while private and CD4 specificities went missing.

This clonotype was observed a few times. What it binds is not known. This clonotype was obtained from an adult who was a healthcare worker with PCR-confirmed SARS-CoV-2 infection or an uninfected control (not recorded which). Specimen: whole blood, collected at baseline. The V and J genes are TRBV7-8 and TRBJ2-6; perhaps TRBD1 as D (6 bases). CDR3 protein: CASSLAAGARAGANVLTF. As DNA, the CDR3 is TGTGCCAGCAGCTTAGCGGCAGGGGCCCGCGCTGGGGCCAACGTCCTGACTTTC.